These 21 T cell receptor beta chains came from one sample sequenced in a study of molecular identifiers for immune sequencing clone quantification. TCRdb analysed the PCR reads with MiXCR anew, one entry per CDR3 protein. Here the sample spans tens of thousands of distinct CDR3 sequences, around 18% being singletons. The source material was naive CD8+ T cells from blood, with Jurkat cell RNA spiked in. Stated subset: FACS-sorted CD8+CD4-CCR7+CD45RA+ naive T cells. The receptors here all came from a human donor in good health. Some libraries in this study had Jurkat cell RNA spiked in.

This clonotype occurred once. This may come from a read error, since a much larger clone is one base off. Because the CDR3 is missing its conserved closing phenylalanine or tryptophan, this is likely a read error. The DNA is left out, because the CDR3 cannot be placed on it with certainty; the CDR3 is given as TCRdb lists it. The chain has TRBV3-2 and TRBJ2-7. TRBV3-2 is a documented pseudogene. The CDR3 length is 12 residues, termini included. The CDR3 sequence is CASRRRPHEQYL.

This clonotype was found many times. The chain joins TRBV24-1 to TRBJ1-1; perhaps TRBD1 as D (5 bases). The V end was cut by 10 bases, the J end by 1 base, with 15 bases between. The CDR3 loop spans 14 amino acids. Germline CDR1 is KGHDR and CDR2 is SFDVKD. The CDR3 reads CATAPGQANTEAFF. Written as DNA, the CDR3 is TGTGCCACTGCCCCAGGACAAGCGAACACTGAAGCTTTCTTT.

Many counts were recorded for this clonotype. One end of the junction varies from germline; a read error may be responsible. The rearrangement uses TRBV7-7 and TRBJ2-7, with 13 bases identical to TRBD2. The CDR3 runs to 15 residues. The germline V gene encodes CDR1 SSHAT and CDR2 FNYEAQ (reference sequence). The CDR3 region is CASSVGTSGEYEQYF. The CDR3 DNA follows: TGTGCTAGCAGCGTCGGGACTAGCGGGGAGTACGAGCAGTACTTC. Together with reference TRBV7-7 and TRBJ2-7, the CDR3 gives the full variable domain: GAGVSQSPRYKVTKRGQDVTLRCDPISSHATLYWYQQALGQGPEFLTYFNYEAQPDKSGLPSDRFSAERPEGSISTLTIQRTEQRDSAMYRCASSVGTSGEYEQYFGPGTRLTVT.

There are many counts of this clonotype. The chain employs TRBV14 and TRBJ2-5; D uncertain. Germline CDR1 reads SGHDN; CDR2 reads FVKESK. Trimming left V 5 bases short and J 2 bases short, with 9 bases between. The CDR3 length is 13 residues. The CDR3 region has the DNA TGTGCCAGCAGCTCTTTTTTTCAAGAGACCCAGTACTTC. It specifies CASSSFFQETQYF.

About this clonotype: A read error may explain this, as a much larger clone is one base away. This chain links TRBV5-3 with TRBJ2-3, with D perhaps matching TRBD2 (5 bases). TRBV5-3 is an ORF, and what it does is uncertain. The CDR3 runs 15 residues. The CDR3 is CVSSLLASSTDTQYF. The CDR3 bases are TGTGTCAGCAGCTTGTTAGCGAGTAGCACAGATACGCAGTATTTT.

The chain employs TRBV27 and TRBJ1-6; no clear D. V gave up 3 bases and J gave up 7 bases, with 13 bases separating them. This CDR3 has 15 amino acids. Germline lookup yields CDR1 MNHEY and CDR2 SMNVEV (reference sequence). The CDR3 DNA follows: TGTGCCAGCAGTTTTGAGGGAAATGGGAATTCACCCCTCCACTTT. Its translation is CASSFEGNGNSPLHF.

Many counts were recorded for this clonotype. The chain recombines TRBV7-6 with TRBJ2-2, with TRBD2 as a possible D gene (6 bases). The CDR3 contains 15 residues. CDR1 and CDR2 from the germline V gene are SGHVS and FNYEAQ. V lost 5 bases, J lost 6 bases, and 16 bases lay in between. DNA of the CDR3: TGTGCCAGCAGCACGGGAGAGCTTAGGGCCGGGGAGCTGTTTTTT. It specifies CASSTGELRAGELFF. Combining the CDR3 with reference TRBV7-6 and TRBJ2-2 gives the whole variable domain GAGVSQSPRYKVTKRGQDVALRCDPISGHVSLYWYRQALGQGPEFLTYFNYEAQQDKSGLPNDRFSAERPEGSISTLTIQRTEQRDSAMYRCASSTGELRAGELFFGEGSRLTVL.

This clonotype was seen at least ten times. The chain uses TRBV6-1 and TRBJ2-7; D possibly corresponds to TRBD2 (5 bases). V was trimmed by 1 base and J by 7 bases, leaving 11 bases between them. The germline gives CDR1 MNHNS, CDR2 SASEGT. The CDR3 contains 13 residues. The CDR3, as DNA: TGTGCCAGCAGTGAAGTGGGTCGCGGGGAGCAGTACTTC. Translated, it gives CASSEVGRGEQYF.

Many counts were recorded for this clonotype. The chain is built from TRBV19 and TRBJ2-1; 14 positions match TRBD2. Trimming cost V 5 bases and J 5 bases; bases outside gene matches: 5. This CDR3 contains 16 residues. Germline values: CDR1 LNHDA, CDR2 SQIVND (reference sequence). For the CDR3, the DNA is TGTGCCAGTAGTGTAGGACTAGCGGGAGGCCACAATGAGCAGTTCTTC. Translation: CASSVGLAGGHNEQFF.

The CDR3 sequence: CSVWVDGYTF. The CDR3 region has the DNA TGCAGCGTATGGGTAGATGGCTACACCTTC. V usage is TRBV29-1 and J usage is TRBJ1-2; D not resolved. Deletions cut 6 bases from V and 6 bases from J, with 8 bases between. The CDR3 extends over 10 amino acids. Per germline, CDR1 SQVTM and CDR2 ANQGSEA.

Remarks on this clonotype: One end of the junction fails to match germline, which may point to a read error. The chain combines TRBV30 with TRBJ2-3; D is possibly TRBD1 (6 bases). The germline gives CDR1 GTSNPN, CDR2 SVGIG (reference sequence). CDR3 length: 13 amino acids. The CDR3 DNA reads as TGCGCCTGGAGTGTACAGCCAGGGGATACGCGGTATTTT. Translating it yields CAWSVQPGDTRYF.

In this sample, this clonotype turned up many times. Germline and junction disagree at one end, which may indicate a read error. DNA for the CDR3: TGTGCCTGCAGGGGAGGAACAGATACGCAGTATTTT. It encodes CACRGGTDTQYF. The chain has TRBV3-1 and TRBJ2-3, with D perhaps assigned TRBD1 or TRBD2 (6 bases each). Per the germline V gene, CDR1 is LGHDT and CDR2 is YNNKEL (reference sequence). The CDR3 contains 12 residues.

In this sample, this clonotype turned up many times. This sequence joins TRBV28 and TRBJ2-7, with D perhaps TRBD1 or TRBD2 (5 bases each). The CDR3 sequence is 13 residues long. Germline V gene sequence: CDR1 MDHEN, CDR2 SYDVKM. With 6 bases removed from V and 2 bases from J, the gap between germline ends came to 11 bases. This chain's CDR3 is CASSGTATYEQYF. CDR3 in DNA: TGTGCCAGCAGCGGGACGGCGACCTACGAGCAGTACTTC.

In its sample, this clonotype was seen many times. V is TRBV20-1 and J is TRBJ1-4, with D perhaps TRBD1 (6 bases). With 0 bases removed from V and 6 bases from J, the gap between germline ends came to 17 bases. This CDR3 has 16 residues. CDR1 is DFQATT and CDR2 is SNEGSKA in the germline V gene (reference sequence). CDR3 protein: CSARDPNRAQDEKLFF. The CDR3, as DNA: TGCAGTGCTAGAGATCCCAACAGGGCTCAGGATGAAAAACTGTTTTTT.

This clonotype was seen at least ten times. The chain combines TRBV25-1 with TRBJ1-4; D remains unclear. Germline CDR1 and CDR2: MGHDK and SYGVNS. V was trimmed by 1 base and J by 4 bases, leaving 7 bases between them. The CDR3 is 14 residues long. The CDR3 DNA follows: TGTGCCAGCAGTGAATTTGGTCTTAATGAAAAACTGTTTTTT. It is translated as CASSEFGLNEKLFF.

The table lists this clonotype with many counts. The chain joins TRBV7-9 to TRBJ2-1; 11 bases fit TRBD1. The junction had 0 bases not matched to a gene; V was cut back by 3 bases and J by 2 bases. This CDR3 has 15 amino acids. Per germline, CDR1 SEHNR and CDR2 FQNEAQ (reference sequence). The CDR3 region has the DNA TGTGCCAGCAGCTTGGGACAGGGGGCCTACAATGAGCAGTTCTTC. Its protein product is CASSLGQGAYNEQFF.

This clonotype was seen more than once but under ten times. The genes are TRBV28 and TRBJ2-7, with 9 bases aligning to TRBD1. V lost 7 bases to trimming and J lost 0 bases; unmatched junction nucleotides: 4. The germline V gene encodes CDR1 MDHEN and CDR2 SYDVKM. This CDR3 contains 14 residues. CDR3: CASTETGGSYEQYF. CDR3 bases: TGTGCCAGCACTGAGACAGGGGGCTCCTACGAGCAGTACTTC.

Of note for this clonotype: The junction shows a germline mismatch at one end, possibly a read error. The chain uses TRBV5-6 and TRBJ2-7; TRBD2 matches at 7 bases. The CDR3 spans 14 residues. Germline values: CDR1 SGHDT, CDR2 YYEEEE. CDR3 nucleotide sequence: TGCGCCAGCGGCTTGGGCGGGAGTAGCTACGAGCAGTACTTC. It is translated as CASGLGGSSYEQYF.

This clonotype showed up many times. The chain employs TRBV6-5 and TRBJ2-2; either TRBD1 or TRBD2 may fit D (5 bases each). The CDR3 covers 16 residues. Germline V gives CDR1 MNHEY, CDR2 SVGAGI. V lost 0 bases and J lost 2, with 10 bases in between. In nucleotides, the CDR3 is TGTGCCAGCAGTTACTCCCGGTGGGACAACACCGGGGAGCTGTTTTTT. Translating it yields CASSYSRWDNTGELFF.

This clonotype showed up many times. CDR3 protein: CASSLTSADTQYF. The CDR3 DNA sequence: TGTGCCAGCAGCTTGACTAGTGCCGATACGCAGTATTTT. The chain couples TRBV5-6 to TRBJ2-3; tentative D call: TRBD2 (5 bases). The CDR3 covers 13 residues. The V gene lost 1 base and the J gene lost 6 bases, with 9 bases spanning the gap. Germline loops: CDR1 SGHDT, CDR2 YYEEEE.

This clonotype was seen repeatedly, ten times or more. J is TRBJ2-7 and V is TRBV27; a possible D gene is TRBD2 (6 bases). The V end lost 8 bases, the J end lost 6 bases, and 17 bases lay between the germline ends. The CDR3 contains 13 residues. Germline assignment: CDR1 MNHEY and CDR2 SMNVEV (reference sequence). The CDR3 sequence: CASAWEAGFEQYF. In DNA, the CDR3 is TGTGCCAGCGCATGGGAGGCAGGGTTCGAGCAGTACTTC.